The rows below give T cell receptor beta chains drawn from one sample of a study of memory CD4+ T cells and cytomegalovirus serostatus. TCRdb keeps only in-frame clones here, not all; method: immunoSEQ multiplex PCR. The table shows over 60,000 clones, with roughly three quarters occurring only once. The sequencing input was memory CD4+ T cells from blood. The receptors here all came from an adult in good health and CMV-seronegative. The CDR3 runs from the conserved cysteine through the conserved F or W. Each record gives: V gene, clone size, J gene, D gene, CDR3 protein, CDR3 DNA. The D gene is left open where the match is weak. Clone size is shown for a subset of rows, as once, few, many or a class of expanded clone.

v_call: TRBV14; clone_size: few; j_call: TRBJ2-7; d_call: TRBD2; cdr3_aa: CASSQGSGRSHEQYF; cdr3_nt: TGTGCCAGCAGCCAAGGAAGCGGGAGGTCCCACGAGCAGTACTTC
v_call: TRBV27; clone_size: -; j_call: TRBJ1-2; d_call: TRBD1; cdr3_aa: CASSLRITGGVDGYTF; cdr3_nt: TGTGCCAGCAGTTTACGGATTACAGGGGGAGTAGATGGCTACACCTTC
v_call: TRBV30; clone_size: -; j_call: TRBJ1-1; d_call: -; cdr3_aa: CAWRVRETTEAFF; cdr3_nt: TGTGCCTGGAGGGTCAGGGAGACCACTGAAGCTTTCTTT
v_call: TRBV7-2; clone_size: -; j_call: TRBJ1-2; d_call: -; cdr3_aa: CASSTLIGTMDYGYTF; cdr3_nt: TGTGCCAGCAGTACCCTCATCGGGACGATGGACTATGGCTACACCTTC
v_call: TRBV2; clone_size: -; j_call: TRBJ2-7; d_call: -; cdr3_aa: CASSAQQGRTYEQYF; cdr3_nt: TGTGCCAGCAGTGCCCAACAGGGCAGGACCTACGAGCAGTACTTC
v_call: TRBV2; clone_size: -; j_call: TRBJ1-2; d_call: TRBD1; cdr3_aa: CASRQGEGYGYTF; cdr3_nt: TGTGCCAGCAGGCAGGGGGAGGGCTATGGCTACACCTTC
v_call: TRBV4-3; clone_size: -; j_call: TRBJ1-4; d_call: TRBD1; cdr3_aa: CASSQSDRANEKLFF; cdr3_nt: TGCGCCAGCAGCCAATCGGACAGGGCTAATGAAAAACTGTTTTTT
v_call: TRBV10-1; clone_size: -; j_call: TRBJ2-3; d_call: -; cdr3_aa: CASSSSQSYTQYF; cdr3_nt: TGCGCCAGCAGTTCCTCCCAGAGCTATACGCAGTATTTT
v_call: TRBV19; clone_size: -; j_call: TRBJ2-5; d_call: TRBD2; cdr3_aa: CASSTPVTSGGSYGETQYF; cdr3_nt: TGTGCCAGTAGTACCCCGGTGACTAGCGGGGGATCATATGGAGAGACCCAGTACTTC
v_call: TRBV7-3; clone_size: -; j_call: TRBJ2-3; d_call: TRBD2; cdr3_aa: CASSPRRGGTDTQYF; cdr3_nt: TGTGCCAGCAGCCCGCGACGGGGGGGCACAGATACGCAGTATTTT
v_call: TRBV6-5; clone_size: -; j_call: TRBJ1-2; d_call: -; cdr3_aa: CASRSGQSPNYGYTF; cdr3_nt: TGTGCCAGCAGATCCGGACAGAGCCCTAACTATGGCTACACCTTC
v_call: TRBV6-1; clone_size: -; j_call: TRBJ1-6; d_call: -; cdr3_aa: CVSGPYNSPLHF; cdr3_nt: TGTGTGTCGGGGCCTTATAATTCACCCCTCCACTTT
v_call: TRBV20-1; clone_size: -; j_call: TRBJ1-2; d_call: -; cdr3_aa: CSARVGRGDTF; cdr3_nt: TGCAGTGCTAGAGTAGGCAGGGGAGATACCTTC
v_call: TRBV7-3; clone_size: -; j_call: TRBJ2-2; d_call: TRBD1; cdr3_aa: CASSRRTGGGGELFF; cdr3_nt: TGTGCCAGCAGCCGCCGGACAGGGGGTGGCGGGGAGCTGTTTTTT
v_call: TRBV4-1; clone_size: -; j_call: TRBJ2-2; d_call: TRBD2; cdr3_aa: CASSHPAGGLNTGELFF; cdr3_nt: TGCGCCAGCAGCCACCCAGCGGGGGGTCTTAACACCGGGGAGCTGTTTTTT
v_call: TRBV4-1; clone_size: -; j_call: TRBJ2-1; d_call: -; cdr3_aa: CASSQVQGGEQFF; cdr3_nt: TGCGCCAGCAGCCAAGTACAGGGCGGTGAGCAGTTCTTC
v_call: TRBV7-9; clone_size: few; j_call: TRBJ1-1; d_call: -; cdr3_aa: CASSIGGGMNTEAFF; cdr3_nt: TGTGCCAGCAGTATCGGGGGGGGGATGAACACTGAAGCTTTCTTT
v_call: TRBV5-6; clone_size: -; j_call: TRBJ2-7; d_call: -; cdr3_aa: CASSLAGHLTYEQYF; cdr3_nt: TGTGCCAGCAGCTTGGCGGGACACCTCACCTACGAGCAGTACTTC
v_call: TRBV2; clone_size: once; j_call: TRBJ2-2; d_call: -; cdr3_aa: CASSEPGSTLLNTGELFF; cdr3_nt: TGTGCCAGCAGTGAACCCGGATCGACCCTTTTAAACACCGGGGAGCTGTTTTTT
v_call: TRBV5-1; clone_size: -; j_call: TRBJ2-1; d_call: TRBD2; cdr3_aa: CASRGAGGPQNEQFF; cdr3_nt: TGCGCCAGCAGGGGAGCGGGAGGGCCCCAAAATGAGCAGTTCTTC
v_call: TRBV5-1; clone_size: -; j_call: TRBJ2-1; d_call: -; cdr3_aa: CASSAQGGHSYNEQFF; cdr3_nt: TGCGCCAGCAGCGCCCAAGGGGGGCACTCCTACAATGAGCAGTTCTTC
v_call: TRBV6-6; clone_size: -; j_call: TRBJ1-1; d_call: -; cdr3_aa: CASRAGQIMNTEAFF; cdr3_nt: TGTGCCAGCAGGGCTGGACAGATTATGAACACTGAAGCTTTCTTT
v_call: TRBV15; clone_size: -; j_call: TRBJ2-5; d_call: -; cdr3_aa: CATSRDLASSQETQYF; cdr3_nt: TGTGCCACCAGCAGAGATCTAGCGTCTTCTCAGGAGACCCAGTACTTC
v_call: TRBV11-1; clone_size: -; j_call: TRBJ2-5; d_call: -; cdr3_aa: CASSLIRNQETQYF; cdr3_nt: TGTGCCAGCAGCTTAATCCGGAACCAAGAGACCCAGTACTTC
v_call: TRBV30; clone_size: many; j_call: TRBJ1-1; d_call: -; cdr3_aa: CAWSVTRVRHEAFF; cdr3_nt: TGTGCCTGGAGTGTAACCCGGGTGAGGCACGAAGCTTTCTTT
v_call: TRBV2; clone_size: -; j_call: TRBJ1-3; d_call: -; cdr3_aa: CASSVAVRSGNTIYF; cdr3_nt: TGTGCCAGCAGTGTCGCCGTGAGGTCTGGAAACACCATATATTTT
v_call: TRBV18; clone_size: -; j_call: TRBJ1-1; d_call: TRBD1; cdr3_aa: CASSPPGQGGTEAFF; cdr3_nt: TGTGCCAGCTCACCACCTGGGCAGGGGGGCACTGAAGCTTTCTTT
v_call: TRBV4-3; clone_size: -; j_call: TRBJ2-7; d_call: -; cdr3_aa: CASSQLSGAYEQYF; cdr3_nt: TGCGCCAGCAGCCAATTGAGCGGAGCCTACGAGCAGTACTTC
v_call: TRBV10-3; clone_size: -; j_call: TRBJ1-1; d_call: -; cdr3_aa: CAISDGVGNTEAFF; cdr3_nt: TGTGCCATCAGTGATGGAGTGGGGAACACTGAAGCTTTCTTT